This T cell receptor (beta chain) was captured by sequencing in a study of PD-1 blockade in classical Hodgkin lymphoma. Overall study findings and caveats: A significant rise in TCR diversity was seen by C4D1 for CD4+ cells but not for CD8+ cells.

Remarks on this clone: Its antigen remains unknown.

The time point: cycle 4 day 1 (C4D1), after less than 7 weeks of nivolumab. Each of the patients experienced relapse following autologous stem cell transplantation, and their brentuximab vedotin exposure differed. The CDR3 contains 15 residues. Germline-derived CDR1 and CDR2 are SGHNT and YYREEE (reference sequence). V was clipped by 1 base and J by 2 bases; unmatched bases: 2. TCRdb's table, derived via immunoSEQ multiplex PCR, lists solely in-frame clones and lacks some. The profile shows approximately 110,000 clones, more than 70% of them singletons. Specimen: peripheral blood mononuclear cells (PBMCs), collected before the fourth cycle of nivolumab. This receptor was obtained from a human donor with classical Hodgkin lymphoma. This chain joins TRBV5-4 and TRBJ2-1, with 8 positions matching TRBD2. The CDR3 region is CASSLSGSPYNEQFF. The CDR3 nucleotides read TGTGCCAGCAGCTTGAGCGGGAGCCCCTACAATGAGCAGTTCTTC.